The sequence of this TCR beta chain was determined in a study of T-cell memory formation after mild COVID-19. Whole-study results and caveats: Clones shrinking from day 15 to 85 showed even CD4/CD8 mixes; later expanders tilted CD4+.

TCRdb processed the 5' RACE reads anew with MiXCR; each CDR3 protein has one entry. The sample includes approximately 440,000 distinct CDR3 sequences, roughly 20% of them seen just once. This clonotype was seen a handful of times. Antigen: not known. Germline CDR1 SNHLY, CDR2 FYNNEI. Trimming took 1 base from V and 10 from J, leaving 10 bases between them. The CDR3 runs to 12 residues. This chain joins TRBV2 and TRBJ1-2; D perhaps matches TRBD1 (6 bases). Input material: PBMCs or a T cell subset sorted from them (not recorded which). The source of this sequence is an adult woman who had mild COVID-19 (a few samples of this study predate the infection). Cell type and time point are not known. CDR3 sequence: CASSEGRDNYTF. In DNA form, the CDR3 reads TGTGCCAGCAGTGAAGGCAGGGACAACTACACCTTC.